This T cell receptor beta chain came from a study of T cell responses to AZD1222 COVID-19 vaccine. Overall study: Some second doses came at about 4 weeks and others at about 12 weeks; these were pooled.

Study observations and caveats: CD4 TCRs associated with vaccination spanned spike, dominating at 160-218 and 743-854. Repertoire sampling happened only post peak T cell response. Close to half of spike-specific TCRs reportedly recognize unmutated variant regions.

The repertoire was sequenced with immunoSEQ multiplex PCR; TCRdb's copy has only in-frame clones and lacks some. The sample consists of about 140,000 clones, 70% to 90% of them appearing once. This clone appeared a single time. Its antigen is as yet unknown. Germline values: CDR1 SGHRS, CDR2 YFSETQ. This CDR3 is 16 amino acids long. After removal of 4 bases from V and 5 bases from J, the junction contained 9 bases not matched to a gene. This clonotype was sampled from an adult in good health. This sequence joins TRBV5-1 and TRBJ2-5, with TRBD2 identical over 12 bases. The sequences come from peripheral blood, collected on day 0 of AZD1222 vaccination. The CDR3 loop reads CASSPGTSGHAETQYF. The CDR3 DNA is TGCGCCAGCAGCCCCGGGACTAGCGGGCACGCGGAGACCCAGTACTTC. The full variable domain, in which reference TRBV5-1 and TRBJ2-5 provide the parts outside the CDR3, is KAGVTQTPRYLIKTRGQQVTLSCSPISGHRSVSWYQQTPGQGLQFLFEYFSETQRNKGNFPGRFSGRQFSNSRSEMNVSTLELGDSALYLCASSPGTSGHAETQYFGPGTRLLVL.